This T cell receptor (beta chain) was documented in a study of T-cell memory formation after mild COVID-19. General study findings and limits: A second wave of clones peaked on day 37, and their SARS-CoV-2 specificity went unconfirmed.

Employing constant-segment primers, 5'RACE generated TCR alpha and TCR beta cDNA libraries bearing sample barcodes and UMIs. In TCRdb, the 5' RACE reads were re-called with MiXCR into one record per CDR3 protein. Of over 450,000 distinct CDR3 sequences listed, roughly 22% were seen once; the top ten hold under 15%. The CDR3 runs 15 residues. Germline V gene lookup returns CDR1 MRHNA and CDR2 SNTAGT. V lost 6 bases, J lost 4 bases, and 8 bases stayed unmatched. This clonotype was counted only a few times. Its specificity is unknown. Sequences were obtained from PBMCs or a T cell subset sorted from them (not recorded which). The receptor was isolated from an adult woman who had mild COVID-19 (a few samples of this study predate the infection). Cell type and time point are not known. V gene TRBV6-4 combines with J gene TRBJ2-3, with 9 bases aligning to TRBD1. The CDR3 reads CASSESGQGSDTQYF. CDR3 nucleotides: TGTGCCAGCAGCGAATCGGGACAGGGATCAGATACGCAGTATTTT.